The 2 T cell receptor beta chains listed next were all sequenced from one sample in a study of identical twins. TCRdb reprocessed the 5' RACE reads via MiXCR and lists one record per CDR3 protein. The table records about 260,000 distinct CDR3 sequences, about 7% of them present only once. The sample was also linked to a second study, of yellow fever vaccine responses in identical twins.

Material for sequencing was memory (CD45RO+) T cells sorted from blood. All receptors come from a woman aged 18-35 years in good health.

This clonotype was counted many times. The CDR3 sequence: CSARAPNLGGRSYNEQFF. The CDR3 DNA reads as TGCAGTGCTAGAGCCCCTAACCTCGGGGGGCGCTCCTACAATGAGCAGTTCTTC. The V and J genes are TRBV20-1 and TRBJ2-1, with a possible D match to TRBD2 (7 bases). This CDR3 spans 18 amino acids. Germline V gene lookup returns CDR1 DFQATT and CDR2 SNEGSKA (reference sequence). The V end lost 1 base, the J end lost 0 bases, and 19 bases lay between the germline ends.

The chain's CDR3 is CASSSGGEGYNEQFF. The CDR3 DNA follows: TGTGCCAGCAGTAGCGGTGGGGAGGGGTACAATGAGCAGTTCTTC. This rearrangement joins TRBV6-2 or TRBV6-3 to TRBJ2-1; 7 bases agree with TRBD2. Germline lookup yields CDR1 MNHEY and CDR2 SVGEGT. V gave up 5 bases and J gave up 4 bases; unmatched junction bases: 8. The CDR3 loop spans 15 amino acids.